This T cell receptor (beta chain) was recovered during a study of blood T cell repertoires in COVID-19. V dropped 1 base and J dropped 6 bases, with 14 bases sitting between them. Germline V gene lookup returns CDR1 SGHRS and CDR2 YFSETQ. The length of the CDR3 is 14 residues. The repertoire was sequenced with immunoSEQ multiplex PCR; TCRdb's copy has only in-frame clones and lacks some. Among about 180,000 clones, roughly 88% were seen once, and the ten largest hold roughly 9%. The receptor's source is a woman under 30 who had recovered from COVID-19. Sequenced material: PBMCs or T cells enriched from blood (not recorded which). This chain joins TRBV5-1 and TRBJ2-7, with D unclear. The CDR3 region is CASSLWLGVVEQYF. The CDR3 DNA reads as TGCGCCAGCAGCTTGTGGCTAGGTGTAGTCGAGCAGTACTTC.